The TCR beta chain described here comes from a study of T cells after yellow fever vaccination. Broader study findings: One caveat is that FACS-sorted repertoires could contain abundant clonotypes contaminating from the bulk population.

MiXCR was run by TCRdb on the 5' RACE reads, yielding one entry per CDR3 protein. The top ten hold roughly 17% of the sample, which has approximately 580,000 distinct CDR3 sequences, roughly a sixth seen once. CDR1 SGHTA and CDR2 FQGNSA come from the germline V gene. The CDR3 consists of 15 residues. Trimming took off 1 base at V and 11 bases at J, with 18 bases between the two ends. Regarding this clonotype: The antigen remains undetermined.

The sample in question was PBMCs, obtained more than 4 days after the first yellow fever vaccination. This chain links TRBV7-2 with TRBJ1-5, with D possibly TRBD1 on 5 matching bases. The TCR sequence derives from a man between 18 and 35 years old who received the YFV17D yellow fever vaccine. The CDR3 loop is CASSLVLGQGWSQHF. For the CDR3, the DNA is TGTGCCAGCAGCTTAGTTCTGGGCCAGGGCTGGTCCCAGCATTTT.